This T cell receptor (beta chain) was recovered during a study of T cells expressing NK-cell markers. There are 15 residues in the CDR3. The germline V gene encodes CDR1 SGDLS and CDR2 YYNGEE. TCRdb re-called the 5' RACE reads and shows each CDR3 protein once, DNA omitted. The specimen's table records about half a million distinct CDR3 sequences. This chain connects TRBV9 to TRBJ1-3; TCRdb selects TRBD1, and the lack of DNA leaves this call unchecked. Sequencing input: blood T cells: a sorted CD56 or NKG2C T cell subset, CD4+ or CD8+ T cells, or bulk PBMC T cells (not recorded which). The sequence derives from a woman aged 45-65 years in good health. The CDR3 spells CASSSRPPKDNTIYF.